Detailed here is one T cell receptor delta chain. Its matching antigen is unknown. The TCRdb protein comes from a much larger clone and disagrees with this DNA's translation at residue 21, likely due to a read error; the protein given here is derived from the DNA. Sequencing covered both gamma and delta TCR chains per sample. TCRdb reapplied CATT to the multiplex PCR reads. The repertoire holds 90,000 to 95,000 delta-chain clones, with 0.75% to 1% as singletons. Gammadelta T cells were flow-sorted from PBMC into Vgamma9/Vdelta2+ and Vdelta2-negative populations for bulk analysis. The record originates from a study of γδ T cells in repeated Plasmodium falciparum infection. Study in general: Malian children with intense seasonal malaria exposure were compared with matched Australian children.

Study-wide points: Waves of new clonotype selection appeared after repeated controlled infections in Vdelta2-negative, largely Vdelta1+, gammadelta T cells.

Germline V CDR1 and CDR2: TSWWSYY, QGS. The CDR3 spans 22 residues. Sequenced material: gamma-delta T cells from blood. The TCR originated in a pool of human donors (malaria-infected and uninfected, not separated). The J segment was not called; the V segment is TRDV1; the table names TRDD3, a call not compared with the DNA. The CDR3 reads CALGDEFSSRTGWGTYTDKLTF. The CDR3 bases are TGTGCTCTTGGGGACGAATTCTCCTCCCGCACTGGCTGGGGGACGTACACCGATAAACTCACCTTT.